The following is a TCR beta chain sequence with its context. Its cognate antigen is unknown. This record comes from a study of cytomegalovirus exposure and HLA in healthy donors. Overall study context: Under 85% of more than 300 genotyped donors fell in the Caucasian-associated ancestry cluster. Broader study findings: Rare sequences made up most TCRs, while some public TCRs were found in many donors. In an earlier analysis, most TCR beta V segments were productive about 87% or about 30% of the time. A later analysis reportedly identified an Asian-associated ancestry cluster as carrying fewer N-insertions than the roughly 720-donor mean.

The PCR contained 60 Vbeta and 13 Jbeta primers. Repertoires were generated with immunoSEQ multiplex PCR, while TCRdb's copy carries only in-frame clones and drops some. Counted here are 190,000 or so clones, 70% to 85% occurring once; the ten biggest clones make up approximately 0.098%. Germline lookup yields CDR1 MNHNS and CDR2 SASEGT. V was pared by 8 bases and J by 3 bases, with 11 bases between. The CDR3 is 13 residues long. The receptor was derived from a boy between 2 and 10 years old in good health and CMV-seronegative. Sample: PBMCs. The rearrangement joins TRBV6-1 to TRBJ2-1; D gene ambiguous. In DNA, the CDR3 is TGTGCCAGCGGCTTCGGCGGCTACAATGAGCAGTTCTTC. This sequence encodes CASGFGGYNEQFF.